The 8 T cell receptor beta chains presented below share a single source sample, sequenced in a study of cytomegalovirus exposure and HLA in healthy donors. Both 60 Vbeta primers and 13 Jbeta primers went into the PCR. Sequencing used immunoSEQ multiplex PCR; TCRdb keeps in-frame clones, though not all of them. This repertoire shows about 260,000 clones, around four fifths found once; its top ten account for roughly 2%. Sequencing was done on a sample of PBMCs. These TCRs come from a woman aged 40 to 50 in good health and CMV-seropositive.

V gene TRBV4-2 combines with J gene TRBJ2-5, with 11 bases aligning to TRBD2. Germline CDR1 is LGHNA and CDR2 is YNFKEQ. The CDR3 has 19 residues. Losses at the gene ends were 0 bases for V and 2 bases for J; bases not matched to a gene: 11. The CDR3 here is CASSQDSGGLAGGQETQYF. CDR3 DNA: TGTGCCAGCAGCCAAGATTCCGGAGGGCTAGCGGGAGGACAAGAGACCCAGTACTTC.

This CDR3 reads CASSIVAGANTDTQYF. The CDR3 DNA sequence: TGTGCCAGTAGTATAGTAGCGGGGGCTAACACAGATACGCAGTATTTT. The V gene is TRBV19, the J gene TRBJ2-3; TRBD2 matches 9 bases. CDR1 LNHDA and CDR2 SQIVND come from the germline V gene (reference sequence). The CDR3 is 16 amino acids. The V segment lost 1 base and the J segment 2 bases; nucleotides outside the gene matches: 4.

J is TRBJ2-1 and V is TRBV7-2; a weak D match, TRBD2 (5 bases). The V gene lost 5 bases and the J gene lost 7 bases, with 18 bases spanning the gap. CDR1 is SGHTA and CDR2 is FQGNSA in the germline V gene. This CDR3 has 15 residues. The CDR3 reads CASSGERRGPNEQFF. The CDR3 DNA sequence: TGTGCCAGCAGCGGGGAAAGGCGAGGGCCTAATGAGCAGTTCTTC.

The J gene is TRBJ1-2, the V gene TRBV6-5, with D maybe TRBD1 (6 bases). The CDR3 has 15 residues. In germline, CDR1 is MNHEY, CDR2 SVGAGI. Trimming left V 5 bases short and J 1 base short, with 14 bases between. The CDR3 region is CASSIGTSYNYGYTF. Here the CDR3 DNA reads TGTGCCAGCAGTATCGGGACATCGTATAACTATGGCTACACCTTC.

The chain is built from TRBV7-9 and TRBJ2-7; perhaps TRBD1 as D (6 bases). The CDR3 spans 13 residues. The V gene's germline CDR1 is SEHNR and CDR2 FQNEAQ (reference sequence). V lost 3 bases, J lost 3 bases, and 9 bases lay in between. The CDR3 loop is CASSFQGYYEQYF. The CDR3 bases are TGTGCCAGCAGCTTTCAGGGGTACTACGAGCAGTACTTC.

This chain joins TRBV6-5 and TRBJ1-4; 7 nucleotides align to TRBD1. Germline V gives CDR1 MNHEY, CDR2 SVGAGI. The CDR3 length is 13 residues. J was trimmed by 8 bases and V by 5 bases; bases with no gene match: 5. The CDR3 is CASSGGTEEKLFF. The CDR3 DNA reads as TGTGCCAGCAGTGGTGGGACAGAGGAAAAACTGTTTTTT.

This chain connects TRBV7-9 to TRBJ1-2; 7 bases align to TRBD1. The germline CDR1 and CDR2 sequences are SEHNR and FQNEAQ (reference sequence). The CDR3 length is 14 residues. Trimming took 5 bases from V and 3 from J; bases not matched to a gene: 6. The chain's CDR3 is CASSITGADYGYTF. CDR3 coding DNA: TGTGCCAGCAGCATAACAGGGGCGGACTATGGCTACACCTTC. Full variable domain (missing parts from reference TRBV7-9 and TRBJ1-2): DTGVSQNPRHKITKRGQNVTFRCDPISEHNRLYWYRQTLGQGPEFLTYFQNEAQLEKSRLLSDRFSAERPKGSFSTLEIQRTEQGDSAMYLCASSITGADYGYTFGSGTRLTVV.

The chain is built from TRBV7-8 and TRBJ2-3, with D possibly TRBD2 on 7 matching bases. Germline CDR1 is SGHVS and CDR2 is FQNEAQ. CDR3 length equals 16 residues. Trimming removed 3 bases at V and 4 bases at J, with 17 bases between. CDR3 DNA: TGTGCCAGCAGCTTTTACCCAAGGGGGGGTTCAGATACGCAGTATTTT. The encoded protein is CASSFYPRGGSDTQYF. The full variable domain, in which reference TRBV7-8 and TRBJ2-3 provide the parts outside the CDR3, is GAGVSQSPRYKVAKRGQDVALRCDPISGHVSLFWYQQALGQGPEFLTYFQNEAQLDKSGLPSDRFFAERPEGSVSTLKIQRTQQEDSAVYLCASSFYPRGGSDTQYFGPGTRLTVL.